These T cell receptor beta chains were read from a single sample in a study of shared clonotypes between healthy human individuals. Sequencing was performed with immunoSEQ multiplex PCR; in TCRdb, only in-frame clones are kept and a portion is missing. In the table there are 1.5 million to 2.5 million clones, roughly 95% of which are singletons. The sequenced sample was naive CD8+ T cells sorted from blood. All receptors derive from a man aged 18 to 29 in good health. Both conserved end residues are part of each CDR3. The D gene is left open where the match is weak. Not all rows give a size; the values are once, few, many and, for expanded clones, a class.

j_gene	abundance	v_gene	d_gene	len	CDR3aa	CDR3nt
TRBJ1-1	NA	TRBV15	TRBD1	15	CATSNSPTGGSEAFF	TGTGCCACCAGCAACTCACCCACAGGGGGGTCTGAAGCTTTCTTT
TRBJ1-1	few	TRBV19	NA	15	CASSIATSLNTEAFF	TGTGCCAGTAGTATTGCGACATCCTTGAACACTGAAGCTTTCTTT
TRBJ2-7	few	TRBV4-1	TRBD1	13	CASSQDRGYEQYF	TGCGCCAGCAGCCAGGACAGGGGTTACGAGCAGTACTTC
TRBJ2-7	NA	TRBV5-1	NA	13	CASSLRQEHEQYF	TGCGCCAGCAGCTTGAGACAGGAACACGAGCAGTACTTC
TRBJ2-7	NA	TRBV5-6	NA	13	CASSLELAFEQYF	TGTGCCAGCAGCTTGGAATTGGCATTCGAGCAGTACTTC
TRBJ2-3	NA	TRBV30	TRBD1	13	CAWDRDGTDTQYF	TGTGCCTGGGACAGGGATGGAACAGATACGCAGTATTTT
TRBJ1-1	NA	TRBV29-1	NA	11	CSVVRATEAFF	TGCAGCGTTGTTCGGGCCACTGAAGCTTTCTTT
TRBJ2-7	NA	TRBV29-1	NA	11	CSVEFPGEQYF	TGCAGCGTTGAATTCCCGGGGGAGCAGTACTTC
TRBJ2-1	NA	TRBV30	NA	15	CAWSVRGPGPIEQFF	TGTGCCTGGAGTGTACGGGGTCCGGGTCCAATTGAGCAGTTCTTC
TRBJ2-1	NA	TRBV30	TRBD2	13	CASGLADYNEQFF	TGTGCCTCGGGACTAGCGGATTACAATGAGCAGTTCTTC
TRBJ2-1	NA	TRBV9	NA	13	CASSVGGGSEQFF	TGTGCCAGCAGCGTAGGAGGGGGAAGTGAGCAGTTCTTC
TRBJ1-1	NA	TRBV13	TRBD1	15	CASSLQGAVNTEAFF	TGTGCCAGCAGCCTACAGGGGGCGGTGAACACTGAAGCTTTCTTT
TRBJ1-2	NA	TRBV7-6	TRBD1	14	CASSLGDRGDGYTF	TGTGCCAGCAGCTTAGGTGACAGGGGTGATGGCTACACCTTC